The 5 T cell receptor beta chains below come from one sample, sequenced in a study of blood T cells in healthy people across ages. Primers used in a second PCR of about 7 to 12 cycles were a sample-barcoded 5' primer and a J-beta primer mix. TCRdb itself ran the 5' RACE reads through MiXCR, one entry per CDR3 protein. Of about 1.4 million distinct CDR3 sequences listed, 59% were seen once; the top ten hold 6.7%. The sample consisted of blood. Source of these receptors: a man younger than 35 in good health.

The sample holds one count of this clonotype. The chain employs TRBV6-5 and TRBJ2-4; D possibly matches TRBD1 or TRBD2 (5 bases each). The CDR3 is made up of 20 amino acids. Per germline, CDR1 MNHEY and CDR2 SVGAGI. With 0 bases removed from V and 0 bases from J, the gap between germline ends came to 21 bases. In DNA, the CDR3 is TGTGCCAGCAGTTACTCCGGGACGGGGCCTAATCGATTAGCCAAAAACATTCAGTACTTC. It codes for CASSYSGTGPNRLAKNIQYF.

CDR3 coding DNA: TGCGCCAGCGCGACTAGCGGGGTAGGTGAGCAGTACTTC. This codes for CASATSGVGEQYF. This chain joins TRBV4-3 and TRBJ2-5; TRBD2 agrees at 11 bases. CDR1 is LGHNA and CDR2 is YSLEER in the germline V gene. V gave up 8 bases and J gave up 11 bases; unmatched junction bases: 10. This CDR3 has 13 amino acids.

This rearrangement joins TRBV21-1 to TRBJ2-5; no check of the table's D call, TRBD1, against the DNA was made. TRBV21-1 is a pseudogene segment. The CDR3 totals 16 residues. CDR3 sequence: CASSKARDRGFKTQYF. Here the CDR3 DNA reads TGTGCCAGCAGCAAAGCGCGGGACAGGGGGTTTAAGACCCAGTACTTC.

V usage is TRBV2 and J usage is TRBJ1-2; D call uncertain. CDR3 size: 14 residues. V shed 2 bases and J shed 6 bases, with 13 bases lying between them. Germline loops: CDR1 SNHLY, CDR2 FYNNEI. Here the CDR3 DNA reads TGTGCCAGCAGTGAAATAGTGGGATCGGATGGCTACACCTTC. Its translation: CASSEIVGSDGYTF.

This chain connects TRBV5-4 to TRBJ2-3; D gene ambiguous. With 4 bases removed from V and 2 bases from J, the gap between germline ends came to 8 bases. The CDR3 totals 13 residues. Germline-derived CDR1 and CDR2 are SGHNT and YYREEE (reference sequence). The CDR3 region is CASSDNPTDTQYF. Written as DNA, the CDR3 is TGTGCCAGCAGCGACAACCCCACAGATACGCAGTATTTT.